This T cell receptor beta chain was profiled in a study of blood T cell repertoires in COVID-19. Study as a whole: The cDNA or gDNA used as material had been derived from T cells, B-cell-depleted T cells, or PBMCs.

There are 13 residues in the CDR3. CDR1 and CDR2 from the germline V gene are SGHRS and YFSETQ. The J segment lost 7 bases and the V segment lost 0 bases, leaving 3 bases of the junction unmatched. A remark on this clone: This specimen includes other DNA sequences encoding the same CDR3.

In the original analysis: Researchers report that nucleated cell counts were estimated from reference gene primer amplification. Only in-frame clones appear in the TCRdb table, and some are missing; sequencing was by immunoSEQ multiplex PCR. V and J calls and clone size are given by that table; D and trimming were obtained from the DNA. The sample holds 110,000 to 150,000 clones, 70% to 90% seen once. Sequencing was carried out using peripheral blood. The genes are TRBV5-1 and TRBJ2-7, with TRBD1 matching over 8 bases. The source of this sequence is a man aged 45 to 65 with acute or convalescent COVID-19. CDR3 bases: TGCGCCAGCAGCTTGGGACAGGGGAGAGAGCAGTACTTC. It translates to CASSLGQGREQYF.